Described below is a single TCR beta chain sequence and its context. The sample belongs to a study of blood T cell repertoires in COVID-19. The germline V gene has CDR1 SGHRS and CDR2 YFSETQ. V was pared by 4 bases and J by 3 bases, with 4 bases of the junction left unmatched. The CDR3 contains 15 residues. Profiled with immunoSEQ multiplex PCR; TCRdb holds only in-frame clones, not every one. The repertoire includes hundreds of thousands of clones, 70% to 90% of them detected once, and 9.5% to 15% sits in the top ten. The sequence was obtained from a woman under 30 who had recovered from COVID-19. Sequenced material: peripheral blood. The V and J genes are TRBV5-1 and TRBJ2-7, with 13 bases that match TRBD2. In nucleotides, the CDR3 is TGCGCCAGCAGCCAAGGACTAGCGGGAGTCTACGAGCAGTACTTC. Protein sequence: CASSQGLAGVYEQYF.